These T cell receptor beta chains were read from a single sample in a study of CD8 T cells in Susac syndrome. MiXCR, applied by TCRdb to the immunoSEQ multiplex PCR reads, yields one record per CDR3 protein. The table has about 300,000 distinct CDR3 sequences, around nine tenths seen once. The sample consisted of CD8+ T cells from PBMCs. These receptors were taken from a human donor with multiple sclerosis. Both conserved end residues are part of each CDR3. A D gene is named only where the DNA matches it firmly. Size is stated for part of the rows, as once, few or many counts, or as a class when the clone is expanded.

v_gene	abundance	len	d_gene	j_gene	CDR3nt	CDR3aa
TRBV4-2	NA	14	NA	TRBJ1-2	TGTGCCAGCAGCCAAGATTCGGGAGACTATGACTACACCTTC	CASSQDSGDYDYTF
TRBV28	NA	14	NA	TRBJ2-3	TGTGCCAGCAGTTTGTCGGTTAGCACAGATACGCAGTATTTT	CASSLSVSTDTQYF
TRBV25-1	NA	18	NA	TRBJ2-2	TGTGCCAGCAGTGATGGGATGGGACATATTATGAACACCGGGGAGCTGTTTTTT	CASSDGMGHIMNTGELFF
TRBV6-5	NA	20	TRBD2	TRBJ2-2	TGTGCCAGCAGTTACTCGGGGGGATTTACTAGCGGTTCGAACACCGGGGAGCTGTTTTTT	CASSYSGGFTSGSNTGELFF
TRBV7-2	NA	14	TRBD2	TRBJ2-1	TGTGCCAGCAGCCTAGCGGGAGTCTGGAATGAGCAGTTCTTC	CASSLAGVWNEQFF
TRBV5-6	NA	13	NA	TRBJ2-2	TGTGCCAGCAGCTTGGAGGGACCCGGGGAGCTGTTTTTT	CASSLEGPGELFF
TRBV2	NA	14	NA	TRBJ1-3	TGTGCCAGCAGTGATTCCGGGTTTGGAAACACCATATATTTT	CASSDSGFGNTIYF
TRBV12-3/TRBV12-4	NA	14	NA	TRBJ2-2	TGTGCCAGCAGTTTACAGGGATTCTCCGGGGAGCTGTTTTTT	CASSLQGFSGELFF
TRBV7-2	NA	14	NA	TRBJ1-5	TGTGCCAGCAGTCGACAGGTCCGCGGCCAGCCCCAGCATTTT	CASSRQVRGQPQHF
TRBV14	NA	13	NA	TRBJ1-4	TGTGCCAGCAGCCTAGACAGTAGGGGAAAACTGTTTTTT	CASSLDSRGKLFF
TRBV4-1	NA	15	TRBD2	TRBJ2-1	TGCGCCAGCAGCCTAATAGCGGGGGCCTACAATGAGCAGTTCTTC	CASSLIAGAYNEQFF
TRBV7-8	NA	14	NA	TRBJ1-1	TGTGCCAGCAGCTTAGGGGCAGGGAACACTGAAGCTTTCTTT	CASSLGAGNTEAFF
TRBV4-1	few	15	TRBD2	TRBJ2-7	TGCGCCAGCAGCCAGGGCGCGGGAGGCGACTACGAGCAGTACTTC	CASSQGAGGDYEQYF
TRBV24-1	NA	14	NA	TRBJ2-2	TGTGCCACCAGTGATCCTAGGAGAACCGGGGAGCTGTTTTTT	CATSDPRRTGELFF
TRBV7-2	NA	14	NA	TRBJ1-1	TGTGCCAGCAGCTTTTTAAGAAGGGGCACTGAAGCTTTCTTT	CASSFLRRGTEAFF
TRBV5-6	once	15	TRBD1	TRBJ2-1	TGTGCCAGCAGCTTGGCTGGGACAGGGTTTTATGAGCAGTTCTTC	CASSLAGTGFYEQFF
TRBV5-6	NA	13	NA	TRBJ2-7	TGTGCCAGCAGCTCTACAGGGACCTACGAGCAGTACTTC	CASSSTGTYEQYF
TRBV5-4	NA	14	NA	TRBJ2-6	TGTGCCAGCCAGGAGGTCCCTGGGGCCAACGTCCTGACTTTC	CASQEVPGANVLTF
TRBV4-1	NA	13	NA	TRBJ2-7	TGCGCCAGCAGCCAAGTCGCAGGGGACGAGCAGTACTTC	CASSQVAGDEQYF
TRBV6-2/TRBV6-3	NA	13	NA	TRBJ1-1	TGTGCCAGCAGATCCTGGACGGTCACTGAAGCTTTCTTT	CASRSWTVTEAFF
TRBV29-1	NA	13	NA	TRBJ1-3	TGCAGCGTTGGGGGGGGCTCTGGAAACACCATATATTTT	CSVGGGSGNTIYF
TRBV6-5	NA	15	TRBD2	TRBJ2-7	TGTGCCAGCAGTCAAGGACTAGCGGTCTACTACGAGCAGTACTTC	CASSQGLAVYYEQYF
TRBV15	NA	14	NA	TRBJ1-1	TGTGCCACCAGCAGAGCGACAGTTAACACTGAAGCTTTCTTT	CATSRATVNTEAFF
TRBV27	NA	14	TRBD1	TRBJ1-5	TGTGCCAGCAGTCCCACAGGGGAAGATCAGCCCCAGCATTTT	CASSPTGEDQPQHF
TRBV6-2/TRBV6-3	NA	17	NA	TRBJ1-5	TGTGCCAGCAGTTACGATATCATGGACGGCCACAATCAGCCCCAGCATTTT	CASSYDIMDGHNQPQHF
TRBV2	NA	15	TRBD2	TRBJ2-1	TGTGCCAGCAGCCCACCAGTAGCGGGTAACAATGAGCAGTTCTTC	CASSPPVAGNNEQFF
TRBV15	NA	16	NA	TRBJ1-3	TGTGCCACCAGCAGAGATCACCTTAGCTCTGGAAACACCATATATTTT	CATSRDHLSSGNTIYF
TRBV7-9	NA	15	TRBD2	TRBJ2-5	TGTGCCAGCAGCTCCCCCCCTAGCGGCCAAGAGACCCAGTACTTC	CASSSPPSGQETQYF
TRBV30	NA	15	NA	TRBJ1-1	TGTGCCTGGAGTGTACTGGGGGTTGTGAACACTGAAGCTTTCTTT	CAWSVLGVVNTEAFF
TRBV12-3/TRBV12-4	NA	13	NA	TRBJ2-7	TGTGCCAGCAGTTTTGCAGAGACTTACGAGCAGTACTTC	CASSFAETYEQYF
TRBV24-1	NA	14	NA	TRBJ2-5	TGTGCCACCAGTGCCATCGGGGTGGGGGAGACCCAGTACTTC	CATSAIGVGETQYF
TRBV19	NA	13	NA	TRBJ1-1	TGTGCCAGTAGTATGGGGGGTCACACTGAAGCTTTCTTT	CASSMGGHTEAFF
TRBV13	NA	11	NA	TRBJ1-1	TGTGCCAGCAGCCTACTAGGCGAAGCTTTCTTT	CASSLLGEAFF
TRBV28	NA	13	NA	TRBJ2-7	TGTGCCAGCCAGACAGGAGTCTCCTACGAGCAGTACTTC	CASQTGVSYEQYF
TRBV12-2	NA	14	NA	TRBJ1-3	TGTGCAAGTCGCCGAGACCGGTCTGGAAACACCATATATTTT	CASRRDRSGNTIYF
TRBV9	NA	15	NA	TRBJ2-3	TGTGCCAGCAGCGTTACGGGGGGCCCCCCAGATACGCAGTATTTT	CASSVTGGPPDTQYF
TRBV5-5	NA	15	TRBD1	TRBJ1-5	TGTGCCAGCAGCGGGACAGCTTATAGCAATCAGCCCCAGCATTTT	CASSGTAYSNQPQHF
TRBV24-1	once	15	TRBD1	TRBJ2-7	TGTGCCACCAGTGCCCCGGGACAGATCGGTTACGAGCAGTACTTC	CATSAPGQIGYEQYF
TRBV12-3/TRBV12-4	once	14	NA	TRBJ1-1	TGTGCCAGCAGTTTAAGCGTCGGGTACACTGAAGCTTTCTTT	CASSLSVGYTEAFF
TRBV5-1	NA	14	TRBD2	TRBJ2-2	TGCGCCAGCAGCGCGGGAGGGAACACCGGGGAGCTGTTTTTT	CASSAGGNTGELFF
TRBV4-3	NA	16	TRBD2	TRBJ2-7	TGCGCCAGCAGCCAAGATGGAATAGCGGGAACCTACGAGCAGTACTTC	CASSQDGIAGTYEQYF
TRBV20-1	once	11	NA	TRBJ1-1	TGCAGTGCTAGATTATCCACTGAAGCTTTCTTT	CSARLSTEAFF